The TCR beta chain described here comes from a study of blood T cell repertoires in COVID-19. Germline V lookup: CDR1 SGHAT, CDR2 FQNNGV. The CDR3 is 14 amino acids. Deletions cut 6 bases from V and 7 bases from J, with 17 bases between. Sequenced by immunoSEQ multiplex PCR; TCRdb stores in-frame clones only, minus some. The sample shows tens of thousands of clones, around nine tenths of them seen only once. This receptor was identified in a human donor in a cohort sampled during active COVID-19. This rearrangement joins TRBV11-2 to TRBJ2-3, with D possibly matching TRBD2 (6 bases). The material sequenced was peripheral blood. The CDR3 loop reads CASRGQSGGNTQYF. The CDR3 region has the DNA TGTGCCAGCAGGGGCCAATCGGGCGGGAATACGCAGTATTTT.